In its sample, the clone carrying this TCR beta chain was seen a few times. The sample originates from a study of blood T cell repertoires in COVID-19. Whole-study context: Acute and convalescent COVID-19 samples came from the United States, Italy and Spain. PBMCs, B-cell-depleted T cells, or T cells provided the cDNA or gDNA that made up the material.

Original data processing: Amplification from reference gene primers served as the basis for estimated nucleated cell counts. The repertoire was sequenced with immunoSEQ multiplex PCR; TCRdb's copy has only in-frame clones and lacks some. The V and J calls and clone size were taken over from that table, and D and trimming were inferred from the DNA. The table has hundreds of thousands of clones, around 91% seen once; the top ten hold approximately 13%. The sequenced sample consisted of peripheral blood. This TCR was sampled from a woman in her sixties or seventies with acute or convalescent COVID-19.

The CDR3 DNA sequence: TGTGCCAGCAGCTTAGGAAGGACAGACGGCAATCAGCCCCAGCATTTT. It yields the protein CASSLGRTDGNQPQHF. V usage is TRBV7-2 and J usage is TRBJ1-5; possible D gene TRBD1, 6 bases. Deletions cut 1 base from V and 2 bases from J, with 12 bases between. Per the germline V gene, CDR1 is SGHTA and CDR2 is FQGNSA. The length of the CDR3 is 16 residues.